The entry that follows covers one T cell receptor beta chain sequence. The sample is drawn from a study of T cells in Graves' hyperthyroidism and ophthalmopathy. Patients between 18 and 65 years old had hyperthyroidism, newly diagnosed and lasting under 2 months. Thyroid ultrasound, orbital computed tomography, clinical symptoms, and serum thyroxine and TRAb underpinned diagnoses. There were TCR beta CDR3 regions amplified from RNA transcripts. An initial round of RT-PCR targeting the TCR CDR3 relied on the HTBI primer set. TCRdb fed the multiplex PCR reads into MiXCR, producing one record per CDR3 protein. The repertoire holds hundreds of thousands of distinct CDR3 sequences, about 45% seen once, with about 7.9% in the top ten. The receptor's source is a woman between 18 and 30 years old with Graves' hyperthyroidism. Material: peripheral blood or thyroid tissue (not recorded which).

This CDR3 is CASSPGRGLYEQYF. CDR3 in DNA: TGTGCCAGCAGTCCGGGCAGGGGGCTATACGAGCAGTACTTC. This chain links TRBV2 with TRBJ2-7; 8 nucleotides line up with TRBD1. Germline V gene sequence: CDR1 SNHLY, CDR2 FYNNEI. The CDR3 is made up of 14 amino acids. Trimming at V came to 5 bases and at J to 4 bases, leaving 7 bases not matched to a gene.